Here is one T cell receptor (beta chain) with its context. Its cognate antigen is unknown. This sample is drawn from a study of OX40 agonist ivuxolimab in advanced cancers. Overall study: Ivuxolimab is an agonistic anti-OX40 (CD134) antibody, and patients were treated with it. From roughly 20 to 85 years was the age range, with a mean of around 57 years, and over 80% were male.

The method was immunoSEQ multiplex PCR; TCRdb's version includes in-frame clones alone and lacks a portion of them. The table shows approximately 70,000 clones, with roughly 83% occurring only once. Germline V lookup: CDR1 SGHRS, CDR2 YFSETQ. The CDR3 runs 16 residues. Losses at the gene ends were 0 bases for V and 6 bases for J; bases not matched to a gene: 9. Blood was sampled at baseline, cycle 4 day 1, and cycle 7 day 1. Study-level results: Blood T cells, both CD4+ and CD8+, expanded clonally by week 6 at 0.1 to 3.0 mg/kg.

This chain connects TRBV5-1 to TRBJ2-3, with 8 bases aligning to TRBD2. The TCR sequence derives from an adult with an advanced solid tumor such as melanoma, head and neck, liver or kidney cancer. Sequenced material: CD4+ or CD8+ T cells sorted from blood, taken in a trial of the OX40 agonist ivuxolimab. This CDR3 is CASSLDRGGPSDTQYF. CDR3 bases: TGCGCCAGCAGCTTGGACCGGGGGGGGCCCTCGGATACGCAGTATTTT.